This T cell receptor (beta chain) emerged from a study of blood T cell repertoires in COVID-19. Measured with immunoSEQ multiplex PCR; TCRdb has only the in-frame clones, and not every one. The profile shows approximately 300,000 clones, 70% to 90% of them singletons. Germline V gives CDR1 MDHEN, CDR2 SYDVKM. The CDR3 loop spans 15 amino acids. The J segment lost 5 bases and the V segment lost 5 bases, leaving 11 bases of the junction unmatched. The source material was peripheral blood. The chain carries TRBV28 and TRBJ1-2, with 7 bases lining up with TRBD1. The receptor was isolated from a man aged 18-30 years who had recovered from COVID-19. The CDR3 loop is CASSPTGTVSYGYTF. The CDR3, as DNA: TGTGCCAGCAGTCCAACCGGGACAGTATCGTATGGCTACACCTTC.